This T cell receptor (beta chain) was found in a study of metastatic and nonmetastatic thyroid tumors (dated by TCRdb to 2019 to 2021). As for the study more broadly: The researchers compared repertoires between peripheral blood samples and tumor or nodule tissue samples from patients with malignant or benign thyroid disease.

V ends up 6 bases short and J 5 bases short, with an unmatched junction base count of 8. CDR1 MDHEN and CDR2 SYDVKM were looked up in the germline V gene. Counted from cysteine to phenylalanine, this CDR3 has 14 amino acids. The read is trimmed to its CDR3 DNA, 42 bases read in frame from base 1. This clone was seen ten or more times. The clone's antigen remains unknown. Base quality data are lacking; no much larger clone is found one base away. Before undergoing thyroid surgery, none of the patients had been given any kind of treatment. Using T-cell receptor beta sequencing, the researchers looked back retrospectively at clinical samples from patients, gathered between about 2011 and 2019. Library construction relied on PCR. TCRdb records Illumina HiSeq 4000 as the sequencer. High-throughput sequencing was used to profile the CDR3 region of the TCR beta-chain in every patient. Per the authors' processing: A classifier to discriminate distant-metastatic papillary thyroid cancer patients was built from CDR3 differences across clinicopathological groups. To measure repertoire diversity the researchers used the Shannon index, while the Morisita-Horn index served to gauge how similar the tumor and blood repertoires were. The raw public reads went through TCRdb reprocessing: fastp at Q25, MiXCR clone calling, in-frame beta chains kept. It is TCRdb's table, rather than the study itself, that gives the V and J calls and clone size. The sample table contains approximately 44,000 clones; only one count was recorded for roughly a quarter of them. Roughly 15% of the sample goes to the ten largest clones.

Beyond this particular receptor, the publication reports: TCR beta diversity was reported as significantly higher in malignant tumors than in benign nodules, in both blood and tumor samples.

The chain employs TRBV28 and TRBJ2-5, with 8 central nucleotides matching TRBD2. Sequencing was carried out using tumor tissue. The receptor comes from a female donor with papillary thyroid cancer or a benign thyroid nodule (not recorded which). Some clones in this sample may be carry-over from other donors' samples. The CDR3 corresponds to CASRAGGASETQYF. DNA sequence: TGTGCCAGCAGGGCGGGAGGTGCATCGGAGACCCAGTACTTC.